The sequence of this T cell receptor (beta chain) was determined in a study of blood T cell repertoires in COVID-19. About the study: The samples span acute and convalescent COVID-19 from the United States, Italy and Spain. Sources were T cells, B-cell-depleted T cells, or PBMCs; the material itself was cDNA or gDNA.

The CDR3 loop spans 14 amino acids. Deletions cut 3 bases from V and 4 bases from J, with 10 bases between. Looked up from germline, CDR1 is SGHNT and CDR2 is YENEEA. Original analysis: Cell counts per sample came from amplifying reference gene primers. Clones were sequenced by immunoSEQ multiplex PCR, and TCRdb holds only the in-frame ones, with some missing. V and J calls and clone size come straight from that table; D and trimming were deduced from the DNA. The sample includes a few hundred thousand clones, roughly 86% seen only once; the top ten take about 2.9%. This chain connects TRBV11-3 to TRBJ2-1; D is possibly TRBD1 (5 bases). Sequenced: peripheral blood. The origin of this receptor is a man in his 60s with acute or convalescent COVID-19. Here the CDR3 DNA reads TGTGCCAGCAGCTTGGACATTGGGTACAATGAGCAGTTCTTC. Its protein is CASSLDIGYNEQFF.